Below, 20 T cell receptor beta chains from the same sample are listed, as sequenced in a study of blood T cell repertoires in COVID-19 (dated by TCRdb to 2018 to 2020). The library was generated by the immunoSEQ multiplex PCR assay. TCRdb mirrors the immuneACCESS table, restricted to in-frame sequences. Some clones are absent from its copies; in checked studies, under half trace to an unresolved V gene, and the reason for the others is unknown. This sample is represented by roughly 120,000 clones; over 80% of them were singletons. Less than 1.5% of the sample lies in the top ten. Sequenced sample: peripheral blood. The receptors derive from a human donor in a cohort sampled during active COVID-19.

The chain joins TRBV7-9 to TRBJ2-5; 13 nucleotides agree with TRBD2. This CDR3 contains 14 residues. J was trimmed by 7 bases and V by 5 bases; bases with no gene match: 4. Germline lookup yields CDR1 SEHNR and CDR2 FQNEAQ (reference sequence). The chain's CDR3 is CASSTGTSGTTQYF. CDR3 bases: TGTGCCAGCAGCACCGGGACTAGCGGGACGACCCAGTACTTC.

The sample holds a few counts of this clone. CDR3 DNA: TGTGCCAGCACATTCGGACACGTCTACGAGCAGTACTTC. This encodes CASTFGHVYEQYF. V and J are TRBV7-3 and TRBJ2-7, with D perhaps matching TRBD1 (5 bases). CDR1 SGHTA and CDR2 FQGTGA come from the germline V gene. The CDR3 contains 13 residues. V was trimmed by 7 bases and J by 3 bases, leaving 13 bases between them.

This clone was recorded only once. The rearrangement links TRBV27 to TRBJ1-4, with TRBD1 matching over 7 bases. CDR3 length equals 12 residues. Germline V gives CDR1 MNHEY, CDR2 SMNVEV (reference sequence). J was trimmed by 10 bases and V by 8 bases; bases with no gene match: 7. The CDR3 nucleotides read TGTGCCAGCGCAGGGGGTAGTAGAAAACTGTTTTTT. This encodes CASAGGSRKLFF.

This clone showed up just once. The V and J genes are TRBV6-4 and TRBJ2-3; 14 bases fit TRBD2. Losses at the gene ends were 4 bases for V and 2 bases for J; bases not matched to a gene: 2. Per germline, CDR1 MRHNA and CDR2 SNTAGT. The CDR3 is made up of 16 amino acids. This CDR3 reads CASSGLAGGSTDTQYF. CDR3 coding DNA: TGTGCCAGCAGTGGACTAGCGGGAGGGTCCACAGATACGCAGTATTTT.

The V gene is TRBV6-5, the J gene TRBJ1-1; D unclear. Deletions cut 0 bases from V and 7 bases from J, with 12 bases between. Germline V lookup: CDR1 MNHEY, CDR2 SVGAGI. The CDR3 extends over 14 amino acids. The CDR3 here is CASSYSSMEIEAFF. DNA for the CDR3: TGTGCCAGCAGTTACTCTTCAATGGAGATTGAAGCTTTCTTT.

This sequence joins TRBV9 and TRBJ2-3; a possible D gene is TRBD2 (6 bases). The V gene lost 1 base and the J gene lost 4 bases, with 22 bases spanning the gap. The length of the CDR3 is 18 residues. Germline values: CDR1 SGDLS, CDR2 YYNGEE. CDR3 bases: TGTGCCAGCAGCGTAAACCCCTCCCCGGGAGCTGGGGCAGATACGCAGTATTTT. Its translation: CASSVNPSPGAGADTQYF.

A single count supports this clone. CDR3 DNA: TGTGCCAGCAGTAAGACAGGGAGCTCCTACAATGAGCAGTTCTTC. Amino acids: CASSKTGSSYNEQFF. V is TRBV6-2 or TRBV6-3 and J is TRBJ2-1, with TRBD1 matching over 7 bases. CDR1 and CDR2 from the germline V gene are MNHEY and SVGEGT. This CDR3 has 15 residues. After removal of 5 bases from V and 0 bases from J, the junction contained 4 bases not matched to a gene.

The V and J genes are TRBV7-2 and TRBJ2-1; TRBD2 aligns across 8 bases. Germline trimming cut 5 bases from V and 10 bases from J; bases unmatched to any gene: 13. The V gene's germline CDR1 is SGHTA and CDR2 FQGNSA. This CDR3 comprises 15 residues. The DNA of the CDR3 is TGTGCCAGCAGCGGCCACCGGGGGGGGCGCAGGGAGCAGTTCTTC. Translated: CASSGHRGGRREQFF.

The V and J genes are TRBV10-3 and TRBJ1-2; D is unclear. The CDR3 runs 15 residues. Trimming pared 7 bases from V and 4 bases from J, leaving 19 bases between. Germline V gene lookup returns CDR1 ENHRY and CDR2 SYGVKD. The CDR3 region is CAINRGPTGGYGYTF. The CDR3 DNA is TGTGCCATCAACAGAGGACCCACTGGAGGCTATGGCTACACCTTC.

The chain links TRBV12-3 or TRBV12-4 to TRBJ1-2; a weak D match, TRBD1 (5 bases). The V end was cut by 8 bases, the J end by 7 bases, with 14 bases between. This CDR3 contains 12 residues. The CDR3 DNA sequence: TGTGCCAGCCGGAGGGGCGCCGGTGGCTACACCTTC. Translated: CASRRGAGGYTF.

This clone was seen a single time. The CDR3, as DNA: TGTGCCAGCAGCCGGCGGCCAGACAGGACAAACACCGGGGAGCTGTTTTTT. Protein product: CASSRRPDRTNTGELFF. V is TRBV7-9 and J is TRBJ2-2; a weak D match, TRBD1 (6 bases). V was shortened by 5 bases and J by 2 bases, with 18 bases between the two germline ends. Germline loops: CDR1 SEHNR, CDR2 FQNEAQ (reference sequence). This CDR3 is 17 amino acids long.

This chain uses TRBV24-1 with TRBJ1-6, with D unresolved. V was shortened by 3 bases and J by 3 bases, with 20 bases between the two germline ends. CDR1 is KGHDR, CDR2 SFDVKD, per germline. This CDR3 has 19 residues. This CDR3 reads CATSDTEDCTRHYNSPLHF. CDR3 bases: TGTGCCACCAGTGATACCGAGGACTGTACCCGGCACTATAATTCACCCCTCCACTTT.

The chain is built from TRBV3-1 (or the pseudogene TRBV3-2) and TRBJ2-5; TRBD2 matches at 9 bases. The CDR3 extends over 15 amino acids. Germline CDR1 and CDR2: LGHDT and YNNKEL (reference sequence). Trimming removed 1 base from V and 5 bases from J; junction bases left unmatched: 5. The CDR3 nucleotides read TGTGCCAGCAGCCAAGGGCGGGGGGGCATGGAGACCCAGTACTTC. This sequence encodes CASSQGRGGMETQYF.

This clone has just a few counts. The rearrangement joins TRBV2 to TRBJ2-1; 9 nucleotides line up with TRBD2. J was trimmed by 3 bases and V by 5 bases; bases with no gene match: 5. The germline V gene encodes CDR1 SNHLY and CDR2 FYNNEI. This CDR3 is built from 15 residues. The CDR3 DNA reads TGTGCCAGCAGTCTAGCGGGATTAAGCTACAATGAGCAGTTCTTC. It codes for CASSLAGLSYNEQFF. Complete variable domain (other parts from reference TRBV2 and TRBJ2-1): EPEVTQTPSHQVTQMGQEVILRCVPISNHLYFYWYRQILGQKVEFLVSFYNNEISEKSEIFDDQFSVERPDGSNFTLKIRSTKLEDSAMYFCASSLAGLSYNEQFFGPGTRLTVL.

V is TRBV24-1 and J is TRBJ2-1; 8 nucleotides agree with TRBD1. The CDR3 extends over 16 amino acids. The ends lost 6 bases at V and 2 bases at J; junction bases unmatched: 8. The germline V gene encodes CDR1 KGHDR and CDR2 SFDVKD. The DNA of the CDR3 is TGTGCCACCAGTCAGACCAGGGGGCTGACCTACAATGAGCAGTTCTTC. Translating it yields CATSQTRGLTYNEQFF.

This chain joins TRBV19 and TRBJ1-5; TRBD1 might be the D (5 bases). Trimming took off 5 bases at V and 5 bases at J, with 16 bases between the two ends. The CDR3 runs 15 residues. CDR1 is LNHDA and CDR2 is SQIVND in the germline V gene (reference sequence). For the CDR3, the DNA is TGTGCCAGTAGTGGCCCGACAGTGATCGATCAGCCCCAGCATTTT. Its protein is CASSGPTVIDQPQHF.

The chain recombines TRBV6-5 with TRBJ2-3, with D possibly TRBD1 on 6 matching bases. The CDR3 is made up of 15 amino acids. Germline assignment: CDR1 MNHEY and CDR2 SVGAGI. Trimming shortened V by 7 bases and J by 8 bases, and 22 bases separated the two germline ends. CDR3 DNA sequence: TGTGCCAGCACCGCGGACAGAAGGAGCTACGGTACGCAGTATTTT. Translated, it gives CASTADRRSYGTQYF.

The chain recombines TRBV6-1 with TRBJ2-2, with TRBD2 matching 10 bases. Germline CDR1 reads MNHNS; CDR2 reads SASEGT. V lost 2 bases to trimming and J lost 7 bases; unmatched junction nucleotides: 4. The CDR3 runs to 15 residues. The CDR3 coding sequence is TGTGCCAGCAGTGAACTAGCGGGGGTAATCGGGGAGCTGTTTTTT. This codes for CASSELAGVIGELFF.

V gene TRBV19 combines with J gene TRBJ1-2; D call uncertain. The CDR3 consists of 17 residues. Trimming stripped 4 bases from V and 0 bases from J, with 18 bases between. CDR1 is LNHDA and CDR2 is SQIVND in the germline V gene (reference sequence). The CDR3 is CASSRSPPDRANYGYTF. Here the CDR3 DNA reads TGTGCCAGTAGTAGGTCTCCTCCTGATCGGGCTAACTATGGCTACACCTTC.

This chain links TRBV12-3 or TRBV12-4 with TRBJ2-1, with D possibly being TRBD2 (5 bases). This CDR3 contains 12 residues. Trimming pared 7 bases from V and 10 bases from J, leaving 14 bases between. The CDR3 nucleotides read TGTGCCAGCACGCTTACTAGGAGGGAGCAGTTCTTC. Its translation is CASTLTRREQFF.